This T cell receptor beta chain originates from a study of T cell responses to AZD1222 COVID-19 vaccine. CDR3 length equals 11 residues. V shed 5 bases and J shed 8 bases, with 9 bases lying between them. Germline CDR1 and CDR2: MNHNY and SVGAGI (reference sequence). Method: immunoSEQ multiplex PCR; TCRdb's copy keeps in-frame clones and lacks some. Among some 160,000 clones, approximately 90% were seen once, and the ten largest hold more than 1.5%. The sequenced sample was peripheral blood, obtained 28 days after the second AZD1222 dose. The rearrangement links TRBV6-6 to TRBJ1-1, with D maybe TRBD1 (5 bases). This sequence originates from an adult who received the AZD1222 COVID-19 vaccine. CDR3 sequence (DNA): TGTGCCAGCAGTGAACGGACAGAAGCTTTCTTT. Its translation is CASSERTEAFF.